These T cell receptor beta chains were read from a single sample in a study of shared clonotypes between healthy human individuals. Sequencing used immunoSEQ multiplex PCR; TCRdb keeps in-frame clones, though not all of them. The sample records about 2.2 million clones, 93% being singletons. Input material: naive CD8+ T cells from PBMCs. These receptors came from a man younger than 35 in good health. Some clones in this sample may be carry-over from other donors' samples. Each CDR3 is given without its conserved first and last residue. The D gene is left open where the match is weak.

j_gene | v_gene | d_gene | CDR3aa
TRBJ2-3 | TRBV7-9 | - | ASTEGGSTDTQY
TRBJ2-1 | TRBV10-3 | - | AISMRLDEQF
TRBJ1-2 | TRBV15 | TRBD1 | ATSKRQGDLDGYT
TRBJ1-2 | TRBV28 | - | ASSRPGTANYGYT
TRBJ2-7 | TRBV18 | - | ASSPLDGTNYEQY
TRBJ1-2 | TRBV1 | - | TSSRPRPRENYGYT
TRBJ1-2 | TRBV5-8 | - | ASSPQGIYGYT
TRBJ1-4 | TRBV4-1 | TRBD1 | ASSLRGTNEKLF
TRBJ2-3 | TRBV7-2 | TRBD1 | ASSQGILGGTDTQY
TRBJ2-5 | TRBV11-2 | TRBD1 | ASSLWGQSRETQY
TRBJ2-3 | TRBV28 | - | ASSLWGGTDTQY
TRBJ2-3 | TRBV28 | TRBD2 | ASRRGTSGSLTQY
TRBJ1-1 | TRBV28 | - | ASSLAGKNTEAF
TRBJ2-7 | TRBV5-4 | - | ASSEGVRSYEQY
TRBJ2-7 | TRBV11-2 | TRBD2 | ASSLDQIGLAAYEQY
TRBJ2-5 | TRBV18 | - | ASSRAPYQETQY
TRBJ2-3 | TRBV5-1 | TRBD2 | ASSFILRLAGPYSSTDTQY
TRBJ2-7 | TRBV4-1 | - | ASSLGPILTSYEQY
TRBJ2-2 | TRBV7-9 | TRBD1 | ASSGQVTTGELF
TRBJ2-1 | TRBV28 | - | ASSLSDEQF
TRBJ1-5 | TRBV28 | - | ASSLSLNQPQH
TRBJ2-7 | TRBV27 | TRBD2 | ASRKAGGYEQY
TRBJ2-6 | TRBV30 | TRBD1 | AWTFPDRRLKSGANVLT
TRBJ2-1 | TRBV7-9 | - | ASSLGPEIGEQF
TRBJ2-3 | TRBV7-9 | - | ASPSVGPVRRGTTDTQY
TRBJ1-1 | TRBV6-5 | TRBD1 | ASSYSEGGVPEAF
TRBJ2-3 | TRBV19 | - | ASSPRVTDTQY
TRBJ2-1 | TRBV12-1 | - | ASSFLLAGGHSYNEQF
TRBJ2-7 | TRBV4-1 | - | ASSQGAGPFYEQY
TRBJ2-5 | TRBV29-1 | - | SAAGLPAGETQY
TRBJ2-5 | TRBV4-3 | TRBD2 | ASSAGLAGAETQY